This T cell receptor beta chain was recovered during a study of shared clonotypes between healthy human individuals. Overall study results and limits: It was the non-shared clonotypes that had lower generation probabilities than clonotypes shared by all four donors. Clonotype sharing among donors, it was expected, would be affected by sequencing depth.

The CDR3 is 16 amino acids. The germline V gene encodes CDR1 WSHSY and CDR2 SAAADI. Trimming removed 3 bases from V and 0 bases from J; junction bases left unmatched: 4. The naive CD8 fraction comprised CD45RO-negative cells positively selected for CCR7 and excluded terminally differentiated effector memory CD45RA+ cells. The assay ran at deep level. Sequenced by immunoSEQ multiplex PCR; TCRdb stores in-frame clones only, minus some. The repertoire holds around 1.9 million clones, with 90% to 95% as singletons. As to this clone: Its antigen is currently unknown.

This chain connects TRBV10-2 to TRBJ2-1; 8 bases line up with TRBD2. The sample was naive CD8+ T cells from PBMCs. The clonotype was recovered from a man in his late teens or twenties in good health. Some clones in this sample may be carry-over from other donors' samples. The DNA for the CDR3 is TGCGCCAGCAGTGAACTAGCGGAAAGCTCCTACAATGAGCAGTTCTTC. As protein: CASSELAESSYNEQFF.